This T cell receptor beta chain is from a study of CD8+CD57+ T cells in acquired aplastic anemia. Overall study: When averaged, DNA from sorted CD4+ and CD8+ cells came to 2.5 to 3.5 ug.

The CDR3 contains 14 residues. CDR1 is MNHEY and CDR2 is SMNVEV in the germline V gene (reference sequence). V lost 6 bases to trimming and J lost 8 bases, with 17 bases between them. Sequencing involved patients with CD8+CD57+ cell expansion previously shown by flow cytometry. No therapy was given to patients before blood sampling. In the case of this clonotype: The target antigen is unknown. The CDR3 ends on some other residue instead of the conserved phenylalanine or tryptophan, so this is likely a read error.

Study results and limitations: With respect to CD8+ Simpson's diversity, patients and controls did not differ significantly. Patients and controls turned out to have 25 to 35 CD8+ CDR3 sequences in common.

Genomic DNA was employed as the template in profiling TCR beta VDJ and CDR3. TCRdb reprocessed the reads via MiXCR and lists one record per CDR3 protein. The table lists about 190,000 distinct CDR3 sequences, approximately 48% of them singletons. The rearrangement joins TRBV27 to TRBJ1-3, with TRBD1 as a possible D gene (5 bases). The sequence was collected from a human donor with aplastic anemia. Sequenced material: sorted CD4+, CD8+, or CD8+CD57+ T cells (not recorded which) from PBMCs. The CDR3 DNA reads as TGTGCCAGCAGGACAGTAACCCTGGGGGACACCATATATCTT. Its protein is CASRTVTLGDTIYL.